The 10 T cell receptor beta chains in this list originate from one sample, sequenced in a study of blood T cell repertoires in COVID-19. Sequenced by immunoSEQ multiplex PCR; TCRdb stores in-frame clones only, minus some. Of a few hundred thousand clones listed, more than 75% are singletons. Material: peripheral blood. The receptors come from a woman aged 50 to 60 with active or convalescent COVID-19.

V usage is TRBV2 and J usage is TRBJ1-4; 8 nucleotides align to TRBD1. Per the germline V gene, CDR1 is SNHLY and CDR2 is FYNNEI. This CDR3 has 16 residues. The V segment lost 2 bases and the J segment 8 bases; nucleotides outside the gene matches: 10. CDR3 nucleotide sequence: TGTGCCAGCAGTGAAAAGGCAGGGGGCGCGGGAGAAAAACTGTTTTTT. Its protein product is CASSEKAGGAGEKLFF.

This chain joins TRBV7-2 and TRBJ1-1; D ambiguous. V shed 2 bases and J shed 2 bases, with 9 bases lying between them. The germline gives CDR1 SGHTA, CDR2 FQGNSA. The CDR3 spans 14 residues. CDR3 DNA: TGTGCCAGCAGCTTAAAGAGGTCCAACACTGAAGCTTTCTTT. This translates into CASSLKRSNTEAFF.

The chain has TRBV6-5 and TRBJ2-1, with TRBD2 matching over 7 bases. CDR3 length: 14 amino acids. Germline assignment: CDR1 MNHEY and CDR2 SVGAGI. The J segment lost 9 bases and the V segment lost 4 bases, leaving 9 bases of the junction unmatched. The CDR3 loop reads CASSSGAGEGEQFF. DNA for the CDR3: TGTGCCAGCAGTTCCGGGGCGGGAGAGGGTGAGCAGTTCTTC.

V gene TRBV27 combines with J gene TRBJ1-2; D gene unclear. Trimming pared 8 bases from V and 0 bases from J, leaving 22 bases between. The CDR3 spans 17 residues. Germline loops: CDR1 MNHEY, CDR2 SMNVEV (reference sequence). CDR3 sequence: CASRRVPMLPSNYGYTF. CDR3 coding DNA: TGTGCCAGCCGGAGGGTCCCGATGTTACCCTCTAACTATGGCTACACCTTC.

The V and J genes are TRBV6-2 or TRBV6-3 and TRBJ2-2; weak D call: TRBD1 (6 bases). Germline values: CDR1 MNHEY, CDR2 SVGEGT. Trimming stripped 4 bases from V and 0 bases from J, with 12 bases between. This CDR3 is built from 16 residues. The CDR3 DNA reads TGTGCCAGCAGTTTAAATACAGGGTCGAACACCGGGGAGCTGTTTTTT. It yields the protein CASSLNTGSNTGELFF.

The rearrangement joins TRBV7-3 to TRBJ2-6; D is perhaps TRBD2 (5 bases). The CDR3 is 15 residues long. The germline V and J ends were trimmed by 2 bases and 2 bases, with 7 bases remaining between them. From germline, CDR1 is SGHTA and CDR2 FQGTGA. CDR3 nucleotides: TGTGCCAGCAGCTTAGAGGGTGCTGGGGCCAACGTCCTGACTTTC. This translates into CASSLEGAGANVLTF.

V is TRBV10-3 and J is TRBJ2-7; D is unresolved. This CDR3 region has 11 residues. With 2 bases removed from V and 5 bases from J, the gap between germline ends came to 4 bases. Per germline, CDR1 ENHRY and CDR2 SYGVKD. The CDR3, as DNA: TGTGCCATCAGTGAGCTCCACGAGCAGTACTTC. The encoded protein is CAISELHEQYF.

The rearrangement joins TRBV10-3 to TRBJ2-7; weak D call: TRBD1 (6 bases). Germline V gene lookup returns CDR1 ENHRY and CDR2 SYGVKD. This CDR3 has 15 amino acids. V was clipped by 2 bases and J by 0 bases, with 11 bases between them. Here the CDR3 reads CAISEGPTGSYEQYF. CDR3 nucleotide sequence: TGTGCCATCAGTGAGGGTCCGACAGGCTCCTACGAGCAGTACTTC.

The chain combines TRBV24-1 with TRBJ1-4; 7 nucleotides agree with TRBD1. From germline, CDR1 is KGHDR and CDR2 SFDVKD. V lost 9 bases to trimming and J lost 3 bases; unmatched junction nucleotides: 6. The CDR3 covers 14 residues. CDR3 protein: CATRRQGPNEKLFF. The CDR3 DNA reads as TGTGCCACCCGTAGACAGGGCCCTAATGAAAAACTGTTTTTT.

The V call is TRBV2, the J call TRBJ1-2; TRBD1 might be the D (6 bases). The germline V gene encodes CDR1 SNHLY and CDR2 FYNNEI. The CDR3 length is 14 residues. V lost 1 base and J 3 bases, leaving 9 bases between the germline ends. The CDR3 coding sequence is TGTGCCAGCAGTGAAGACAGGGCCCACTATGGCTACACCTTC. Its translation: CASSEDRAHYGYTF.